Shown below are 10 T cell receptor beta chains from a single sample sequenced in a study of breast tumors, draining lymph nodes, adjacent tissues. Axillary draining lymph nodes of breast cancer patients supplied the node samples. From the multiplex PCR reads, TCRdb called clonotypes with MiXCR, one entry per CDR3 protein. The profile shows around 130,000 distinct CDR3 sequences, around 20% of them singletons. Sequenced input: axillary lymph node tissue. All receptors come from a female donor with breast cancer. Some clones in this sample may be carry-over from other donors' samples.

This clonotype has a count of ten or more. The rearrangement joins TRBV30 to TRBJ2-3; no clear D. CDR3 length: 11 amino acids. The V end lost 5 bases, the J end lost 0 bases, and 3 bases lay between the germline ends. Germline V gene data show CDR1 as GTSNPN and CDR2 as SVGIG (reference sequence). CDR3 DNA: TGTGCCTGGGGGAGCACAGATACGCAGTATTTT. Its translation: CAWGSTDTQYF.

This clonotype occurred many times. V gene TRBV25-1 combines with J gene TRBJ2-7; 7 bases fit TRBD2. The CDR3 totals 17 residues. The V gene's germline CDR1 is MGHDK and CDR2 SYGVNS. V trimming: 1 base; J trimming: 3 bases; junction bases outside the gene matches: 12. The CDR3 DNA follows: TGTGCCAGCAGTGAATGGGGGGGACCGCGGAGATACTACGAGCAGTACTTC. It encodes CASSEWGGPRRYYEQYF.

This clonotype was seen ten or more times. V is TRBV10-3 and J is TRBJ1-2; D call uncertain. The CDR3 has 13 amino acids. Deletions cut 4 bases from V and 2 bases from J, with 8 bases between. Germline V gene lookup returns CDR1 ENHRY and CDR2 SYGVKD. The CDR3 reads CAISVRENYGYTF. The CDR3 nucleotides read TGTGCCATCAGTGTTAGGGAAAACTATGGCTACACCTTC.

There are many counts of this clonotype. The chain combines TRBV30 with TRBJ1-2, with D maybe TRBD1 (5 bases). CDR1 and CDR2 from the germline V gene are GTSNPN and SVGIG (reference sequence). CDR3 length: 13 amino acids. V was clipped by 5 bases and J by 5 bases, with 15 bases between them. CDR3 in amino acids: CAWQGEGFYGYTF. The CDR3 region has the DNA TGTGCCTGGCAAGGGGAGGGGTTTTATGGCTACACCTTC.

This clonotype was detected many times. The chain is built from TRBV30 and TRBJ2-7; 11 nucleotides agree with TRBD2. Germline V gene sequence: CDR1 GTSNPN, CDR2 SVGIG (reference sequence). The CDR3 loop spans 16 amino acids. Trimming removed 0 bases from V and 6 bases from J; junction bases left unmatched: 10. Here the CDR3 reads CAWSVPGLADTSEQYF. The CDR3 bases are TGTGCCTGGAGTGTACCGGGACTAGCGGATACTTCCGAGCAGTACTTC.

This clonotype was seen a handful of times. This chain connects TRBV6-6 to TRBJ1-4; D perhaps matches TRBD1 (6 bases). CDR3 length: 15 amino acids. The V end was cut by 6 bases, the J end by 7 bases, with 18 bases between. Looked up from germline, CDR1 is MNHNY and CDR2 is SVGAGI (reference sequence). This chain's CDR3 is CASSSLGGQGEKLFF. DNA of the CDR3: TGTGCCAGCAGCTCTCTAGGGGGGCAGGGTGAAAAACTGTTTTTT.

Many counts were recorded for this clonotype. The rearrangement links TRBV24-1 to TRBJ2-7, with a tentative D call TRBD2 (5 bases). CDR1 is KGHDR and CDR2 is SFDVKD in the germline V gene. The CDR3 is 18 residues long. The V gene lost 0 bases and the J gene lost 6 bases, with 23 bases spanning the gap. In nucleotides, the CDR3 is TGTGCCACCAGTGATTTGGCCTACGTAGCGCTCCAACCTACCGAGCAGTACTTC. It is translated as CATSDLAYVALQPTEQYF.

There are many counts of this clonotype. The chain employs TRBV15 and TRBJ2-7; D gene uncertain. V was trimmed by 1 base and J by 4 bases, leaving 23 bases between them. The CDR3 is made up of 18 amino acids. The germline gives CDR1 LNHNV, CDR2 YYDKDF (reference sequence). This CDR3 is CATSRVLNKNRIRYEQYF. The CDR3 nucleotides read TGTGCCACCAGCAGAGTCCTAAACAAGAACAGAATACGATACGAGCAGTACTTC.

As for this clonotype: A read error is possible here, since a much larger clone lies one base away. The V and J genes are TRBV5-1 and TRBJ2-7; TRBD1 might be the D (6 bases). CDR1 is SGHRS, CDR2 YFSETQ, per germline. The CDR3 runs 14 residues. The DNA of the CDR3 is TGCGCCAGCAGCTCAACCTTAACAGGGTACGGGCAGTACTTC. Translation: CASSSTLTGYGQYF.

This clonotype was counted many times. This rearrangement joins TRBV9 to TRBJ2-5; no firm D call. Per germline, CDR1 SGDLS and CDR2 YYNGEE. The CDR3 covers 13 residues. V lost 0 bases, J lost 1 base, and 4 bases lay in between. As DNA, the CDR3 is TGTGCCAGCAGCGTAGATCTCCAAGAGACCCAGTACTTC. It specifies CASSVDLQETQYF.